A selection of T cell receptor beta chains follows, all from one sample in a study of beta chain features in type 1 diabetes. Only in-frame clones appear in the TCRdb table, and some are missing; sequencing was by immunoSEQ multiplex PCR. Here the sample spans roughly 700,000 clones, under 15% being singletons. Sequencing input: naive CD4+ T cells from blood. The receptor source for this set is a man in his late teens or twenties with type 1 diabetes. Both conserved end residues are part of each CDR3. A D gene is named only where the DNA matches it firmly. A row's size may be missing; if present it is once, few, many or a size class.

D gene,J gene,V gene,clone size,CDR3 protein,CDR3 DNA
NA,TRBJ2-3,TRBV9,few,CASSVELPSTDTQYF,TGTGCCAGCAGCGTCGAACTGCCAAGCACAGATACGCAGTATTTT
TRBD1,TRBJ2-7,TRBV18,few,CASSPSGTVSYEQYF,TGTGCCAGCTCACCATCCGGGACAGTCTCCTACGAGCAGTACTTC
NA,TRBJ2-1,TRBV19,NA,CASSIEGGSYNEQFF,TGTGCCAGTAGTATAGAAGGAGGCTCCTACAATGAGCAGTTCTTC
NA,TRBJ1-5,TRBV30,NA,CAWSLHQVTGKEPQHF,TGTGCCTGGAGCCTTCATCAAGTTACAGGCAAGGAGCCCCAGCATTTT
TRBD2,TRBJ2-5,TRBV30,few,CAGSSGGPGTQYF,TGTGCCGGGTCTAGCGGGGGCCCGGGGACCCAGTACTTC
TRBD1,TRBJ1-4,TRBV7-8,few,CASSLGQGGEKLFF,TGTGCCAGCAGCTTGGGACAGGGTGGGGAAAAACTGTTTTTT
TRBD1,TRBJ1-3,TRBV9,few,CASSVGDRGGNTIYF,TGTGCCAGCAGCGTAGGGGACAGGGGAGGAAACACCATATATTTT
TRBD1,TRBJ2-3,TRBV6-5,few,CAAGTGGTDTQYF,TGTGCCGCAGGGACAGGGGGCACAGATACGCAGTATTTT
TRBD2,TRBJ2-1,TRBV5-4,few,CASSGASGGYSYNEQFF,TGTGCCAGCAGCGGGGCTAGCGGGGGTTACTCCTACAATGAGCAGTTCTTC
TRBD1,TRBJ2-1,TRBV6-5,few,CASSLTGDFNEQFF,TGTGCCAGCAGCCTGACAGGGGACTTCAATGAGCAGTTCTTC
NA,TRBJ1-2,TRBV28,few,CASSSLSSAYYGYTF,TGTGCCAGCAGCTCCCTCTCCTCGGCCTACTATGGCTACACCTTC
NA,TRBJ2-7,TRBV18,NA,CASSPGLTSYEQYF,TGTGCCAGCTCACCCGGACTGACCTCCTACGAGCAGTACTTC
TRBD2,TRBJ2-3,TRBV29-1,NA,CSVAASGVTDTQYF,TGCAGCGTTGCAGCTAGCGGGGTCACAGATACGCAGTATTTT
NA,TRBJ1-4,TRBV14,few,CASSLLGPNEKLFF,TGTGCCAGCAGCCTCCTCGGGCCCAATGAAAAACTGTTTTTT
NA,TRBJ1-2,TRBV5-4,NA,CASSFTPSYGYTF,TGTGCCAGCAGCTTCACACCCTCTTATGGCTACACCTTC
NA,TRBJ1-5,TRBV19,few,CASSTRVGAQHF,TGTGCCAGTAGTACTCGGGTGGGGGCCCAGCATTTT
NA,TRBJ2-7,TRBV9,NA,CASSYDSPYEQYF,TGTGCCAGCAGCTACGACAGCCCCTACGAGCAGTACTTC
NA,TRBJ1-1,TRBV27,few,CASSLSGRGVDEAFF,TGTGCCAGCAGTTTATCGGGCAGGGGCGTTGATGAAGCTTTCTTT
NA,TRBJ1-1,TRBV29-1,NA,CSADRRLNTEAFF,TGCAGCGCTGACAGGAGATTAAACACTGAAGCTTTCTTT
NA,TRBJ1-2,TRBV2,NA,CASTPPGPHYGYTF,TGTGCCAGCACCCCGCCGGGACCTCACTATGGCTACACCTTC
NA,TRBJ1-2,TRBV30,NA,CAWTYLQRWDYGYTF,TGTGCCTGGACCTATCTCCAGAGGTGGGATTACGGCTACACCTTC
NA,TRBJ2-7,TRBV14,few,CASSLYGPSFAYEQYF,TGTGCCAGCAGCCTGTACGGACCCTCCTTTGCCTACGAGCAGTACTTC
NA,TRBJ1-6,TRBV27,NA,CASSLVQYNSPLHF,TGTGCCAGCAGTTTAGTCCAGTATAATTCACCCCTCCACTTT
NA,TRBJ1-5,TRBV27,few,CASSRFMDSYQPQHF,TGTGCCAGCAGTCGTTTTATGGACAGCTATCAGCCCCAGCATTTT
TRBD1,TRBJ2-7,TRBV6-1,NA,CASSRTGGDEQYF,TGTGCCAGCAGTAGAACAGGGGGCGACGAGCAGTACTTC
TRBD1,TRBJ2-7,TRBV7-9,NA,CASSPGTGPSYEQYF,TGTGCCAGCAGCCCTGGGACAGGGCCTAGCTACGAGCAGTACTTC
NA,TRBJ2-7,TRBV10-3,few,CAIRESGNEQYF,TGTGCCATCAGGGAAAGTGGGAACGAGCAGTACTTC
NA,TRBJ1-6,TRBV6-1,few,CASSEYSRDKNSPLHF,TGTGCCAGCAGTGAATACAGCCGGGACAAAAATTCACCCCTCCACTTT
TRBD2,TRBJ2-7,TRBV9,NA,CASSVGTSGGSNSYEQYF,TGTGCCAGCAGCGTAGGAACTAGCGGGGGGTCTAACTCCTACGAGCAGTACTTC
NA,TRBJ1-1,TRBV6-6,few,CASSYAANTEAFF,TGTGCCAGCAGTTACGCAGCGAACACTGAAGCTTTCTTT
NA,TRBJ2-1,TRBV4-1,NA,CASSQVGSGATEQFF,TGCGCCAGCAGCCAAGTTGGGTCTGGAGCTACTGAGCAGTTCTTC
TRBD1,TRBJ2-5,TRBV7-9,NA,CASSSGQGRETQYF,TGTGCCAGCAGCTCCGGACAGGGAAGAGAGACCCAGTACTTC
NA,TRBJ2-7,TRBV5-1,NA,CASSFSRELYEQYF,TGCGCCAGCTCTTTTTCCAGGGAACTCTACGAGCAGTACTTC
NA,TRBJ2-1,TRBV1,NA,CTSSQEAQFF,TGCACCAGCAGCCAAGAAGCCCAGTTCTTC
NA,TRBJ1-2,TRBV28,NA,CASHYYGYTF,TGTGCCAGCCACTACTATGGCTACACCTTC